Described below is a single T cell receptor (beta chain) sequence and its context. The record originates from a study of cytomegalovirus exposure and HLA in healthy donors. Assay used: immunoSEQ multiplex PCR; TCRdb lists only in-frame clones, some missing. In the table there are under 100,000 clones, 84% of which are singletons. Material: PBMCs. This sequence originates from a woman aged 18-35 years in good health and CMV-seropositive.

This CDR3 reads CASSPLAGLNQPQHF. The CDR3 DNA follows: TGTGCCAGCTCACCGCTTGCAGGTTTGAATCAGCCCCAGCATTTT. The chain links TRBV18 to TRBJ1-5; D gene unclear. The CDR3 spans 15 residues. Germline V lookup: CDR1 KGHSH, CDR2 LQKENI. V dropped 3 bases and J dropped 4 bases, with 13 bases sitting between them.